The 21 T cell receptor beta chains in this list originate from one sample, sequenced in a study of blood T cell repertoires in COVID-19. The table came from immunoSEQ multiplex PCR; TCRdb's copy has only in-frame clones and leaves some out. The sample holds approximately 230,000 clones, about 85% seen once. The sample taken for sequencing was peripheral blood. Every receptor here comes from a man younger than 35 with active or convalescent COVID-19.

The table lists this clone with a few counts. V and J are TRBV27 and TRBJ1-4, with 7 bases that match TRBD1. CDR1 is MNHEY, CDR2 SMNVEV, per germline (reference sequence). The CDR3 extends over 15 amino acids. Trimming removed 0 bases from V and 7 bases from J; junction bases left unmatched: 5. This chain's CDR3 is CASSLSRQGGEKLFF. The CDR3, as DNA: TGTGCCAGCAGTTTATCGAGACAGGGTGGTGAAAAACTGTTTTTT.

The rearrangement uses TRBV28 and TRBJ2-1; weak D call: TRBD2 (5 bases). The V and J ends lost 8 bases and 9 bases respectively, with 20 bases between them. This CDR3 comprises 14 residues. Germline assignment: CDR1 MDHEN and CDR2 SYDVKM. The CDR3: CASERDSVIPEQFF. The CDR3 DNA reads as TGTGCCAGCGAGCGAGATAGCGTGATCCCTGAGCAGTTCTTC.

The genes are TRBV19 and TRBJ1-6; 8 nucleotides line up with TRBD1. The V and J ends lost 6 bases and 5 bases, in that order; junction bases with no gene match: 6. Germline V CDR1 and CDR2: LNHDA, SQIVND (reference sequence). The CDR3 consists of 15 residues. The CDR3: CASRVLDRDNSPLHF. CDR3 bases: TGTGCCAGTAGGGTTCTGGACAGGGATAATTCACCCCTCCACTTT.

The chain couples TRBV7-8 to TRBJ1-5; 7 nucleotides line up with TRBD1. Trimming at V came to 4 bases and at J to 0 bases, leaving 12 bases not matched to a gene. The CDR3 has 18 amino acids. CDR1 is SGHVS, CDR2 FQNEAQ, per germline. CDR3 sequence reads: CASSSDRDSLYSNQPQHF. CDR3 DNA sequence: TGTGCCAGCAGCTCAGACCGGGACAGTCTGTATAGCAATCAGCCCCAGCATTTT.

The V and J genes are TRBV6-6 and TRBJ2-1; 10 nucleotides line up with TRBD2. The germline V gene has CDR1 MNHNY and CDR2 SVGAGI (reference sequence). The CDR3 has 15 amino acids. V shed 4 bases, J shed 6 bases, and the junction held 6 bases outside the gene matches. DNA of the CDR3: TGTGCCAGCAGTTTAGGACTAGCGGCCTCCAATGAGCAGTTCTTC. Translating gives CASSLGLAASNEQFF.

The chain links TRBV6-2 or TRBV6-3 to TRBJ2-5; 8 bases agree with TRBD2. Germline values: CDR1 MNHEY, CDR2 SVGEGT. The ends lost 6 bases at V and 1 base at J; junction bases unmatched: 10. This CDR3 has 16 amino acids. The CDR3 DNA is TGTGCCAGCAGGCCTCCAGCGGGGGTGACCCAAGAGACCCAGTACTTC. Translating it yields CASRPPAGVTQETQYF.

The chain combines TRBV5-8 with TRBJ1-1; weak D call: TRBD1 (6 bases). The CDR3 is 17 residues long. The germline gives CDR1 SGHTS, CDR2 YDEGEE. Trimming shortened V by 5 bases and J by 1 base, and 21 bases separated the two germline ends. CDR3 loop: CASRRGSQDFPNTEAFF. The CDR3 DNA sequence: TGTGCCAGCAGGAGGGGGTCCCAGGATTTTCCGAACACTGAAGCTTTCTTT.

The chain uses TRBV5-6 and TRBJ2-7; 7 bases line up with TRBD1. V lost 0 bases, J lost 3 bases, and 3 bases stayed unmatched. This CDR3 comprises 14 residues. The germline V gene has CDR1 SGHDT and CDR2 YYEEEE. In DNA, the CDR3 is TGTGCCAGCAGCTTGGGGGACAGTTACTACGAGCAGTACTTC. Translating it yields CASSLGDSYYEQYF.

The chain uses TRBV4-2 and TRBJ1-1, with 8 positions matching TRBD1. Per the germline V gene, CDR1 is LGHNA and CDR2 is YNFKEQ. J lost 1 base, V lost 1 base, and 2 bases had no gene match. The CDR3 is 15 amino acids. CDR3 protein: CASSQGRGRNTEAFF. Written as DNA, the CDR3 is TGTGCCAGCAGCCAAGGCAGGGGGCGGAACACTGAAGCTTTCTTT.

The rearrangement joins TRBV28 to TRBJ2-1; TRBD2 aligns across 16 bases. V trimming: 5 bases; J trimming: 9 bases; junction bases outside the gene matches: 4. Germline values: CDR1 MDHEN, CDR2 SYDVKM. CDR3 size: 15 residues. This chain's CDR3 is CASSHGTSGRGEQFF. In DNA, the CDR3 is TGTGCCAGCAGTCACGGGACTAGCGGGAGGGGTGAGCAGTTCTTC. Looking up the rest from reference TRBV28 and TRBJ2-1 gives the full variable domain: DVKVTQSSRYLVKRTGEKVFLECVQDMDHENMFWYRQDPGLGLRLIYFSYDVKMKEKGDIPEGYSVSREKKERFSLILESASTNQTSMYLCASSHGTSGRGEQFFGPGTRLTVL.

The chain is built from TRBV14 and TRBJ2-1, with D tentatively TRBD2 (5 bases). Trimming removed 0 bases at V and 8 bases at J, with 8 bases between. The CDR3 loop spans 13 amino acids. The germline V gene encodes CDR1 SGHDN and CDR2 FVKESK. CDR3 coding DNA: TGTGCCAGCAGCCAAGATCGGCGGGATGAGCAGTTCTTC. It encodes CASSQDRRDEQFF.

The chain recombines TRBV23-1 with TRBJ1-2; D is ambiguous. TRBV23-1 is an ORF for which the function is uncertain. CDR3 length: 13 residues. Deletions cut 4 bases from V and 5 bases from J, with 11 bases between. The chain's CDR3 is CASSPGSGYGYTF. For the CDR3, the DNA is TGCGCCAGCAGTCCTGGATCGGGGTATGGCTACACCTTC.

The gene calls are TRBV28 and TRBJ2-7, with TRBD1 matching over 7 bases. Looked up from germline, CDR1 is MDHEN and CDR2 is SYDVKM. This CDR3 comprises 16 residues. J gave up 0 bases and V 10 bases, and 15 bases lay outside the gene matches. CDR3 bases: TGTGCCACCGCCCCTCTCTCCGGGACAGACTCCTACGAGCAGTACTTC. It encodes CATAPLSGTDSYEQYF.

This rearrangement joins TRBV28 to TRBJ1-6; D might be TRBD1 (6 bases). The CDR3 has 12 residues. Between the trimmed V and J ends, which lost 6 bases and 15 bases, there was a span of 15 bases. Germline V gene lookup returns CDR1 MDHEN and CDR2 SYDVKM. CDR3 DNA: TGTGCCAGCAGAGAACAGGGCTCCCGCCTCCACTTT. Its translation is CASREQGSRLHF.

CDR3: CASSIIGEGEQFF. The DNA for the CDR3 is TGTGCCAGCTCTATAATAGGAGAAGGCGAGCAGTTCTTC. This sequence joins TRBV7-3 and TRBJ2-1; D is ambiguous. The CDR3 loop spans 13 amino acids. Trimming stripped 8 bases from V and 10 bases from J, with 18 bases between. The germline V gene encodes CDR1 SGHTA and CDR2 FQGTGA.

The count of this clone is one. The chain carries TRBV20-1 and TRBJ1-1, with D possibly matching TRBD1 (6 bases). The CDR3 length is 13 residues. V dropped 3 bases and J dropped 4 bases, with 12 bases sitting between them. Germline lookup yields CDR1 DFQATT and CDR2 SNEGSKA (reference sequence). The CDR3 region is CSASVGQSTEAFF. The CDR3 DNA is TGCAGTGCTAGTGTCGGACAGAGCACTGAAGCTTTCTTT.

V gene TRBV11-2 combines with J gene TRBJ2-5; 8 nucleotides align to TRBD1. CDR3 length equals 13 residues. The germline V gene encodes CDR1 SGHAT and CDR2 FQNNGV. Unmatched junction bases numbered 2, after V lost 4 bases and J lost 4 bases. CDR3 in DNA: TGTGCCAGCAGCTCCGGACAGGGAGAGACCCAGTACTTC. This sequence encodes CASSSGQGETQYF.

The CDR3, as DNA: TGTGCCAGCAGTGAAATGAGGGAGCAGTACTTC. It codes for CASSEMREQYF. The chain employs TRBV2 and TRBJ2-7; D gene uncertain. CDR1 SNHLY and CDR2 FYNNEI come from the germline V gene. V was cut by 2 bases and J by 7 bases, with 6 bases left in between. The CDR3 extends over 11 amino acids.

A single count supports this clone. V usage is TRBV10-3 and J usage is TRBJ1-2; maybe TRBD1 (5 bases). The CDR3 is 13 residues long. The germline V gene encodes CDR1 ENHRY and CDR2 SYGVKD. V lost 3 bases and J 3 bases, leaving 8 bases between the germline ends. The CDR3 coding sequence is TGTGCCATCAGTGAATCGGGGGACTATGGCTACACCTTC. Translation: CAISESGDYGYTF.

This clone was recorded once. V is TRBV7-2 and J is TRBJ2-7; 10 nucleotides agree with TRBD1. Trimming at V came to 3 bases and at J to 5 bases, leaving 4 bases not matched to a gene. CDR3 length: 14 amino acids. Per germline, CDR1 SGHTA and CDR2 FQGNSA. CDR3 sequence: CASSLGQGINEQYF. CDR3 DNA: TGTGCCAGCAGCTTGGGACAGGGGATCAACGAGCAGTACTTC. The variable domain in full, with the rest retrieved from reference TRBV7-2 and TRBJ2-7, is GAGVSQSPSNKVTEKGKDVELRCDPISGHTALYWYRQSLGQGLEFLIYFQGNSAPDKSGLPSDRFSAERTGGSVSTLTIQRTQQEDSAVYLCASSLGQGINEQYFGPGTRLTVT.

This sequence joins TRBV3-1 (or the pseudogene TRBV3-2) and TRBJ1-2; D ambiguous. CDR1 and CDR2 (germline): LGHDT, YNNKEL (reference sequence). The V end lost 5 bases, the J end lost 6 bases, and 7 bases lay between the germline ends. This CDR3 has 11 amino acids. The CDR3 sequence: CASSSGHGYTF. For the CDR3, the DNA is TGTGCCAGCAGCAGCGGTCATGGCTACACCTTC.